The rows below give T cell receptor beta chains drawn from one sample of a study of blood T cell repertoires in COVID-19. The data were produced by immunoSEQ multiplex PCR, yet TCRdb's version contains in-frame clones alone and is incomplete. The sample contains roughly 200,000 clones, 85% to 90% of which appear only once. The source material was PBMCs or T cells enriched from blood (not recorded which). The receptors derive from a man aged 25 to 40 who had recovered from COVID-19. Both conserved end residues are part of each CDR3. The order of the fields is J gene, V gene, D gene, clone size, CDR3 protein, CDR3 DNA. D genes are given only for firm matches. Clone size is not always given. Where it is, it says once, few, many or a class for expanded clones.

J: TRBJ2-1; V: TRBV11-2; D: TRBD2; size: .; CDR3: CASSPTQAGGGSYNEQFF; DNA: TGTGCCAGCAGCCCGACACAGGCGGGGGGAGGATCCTACAATGAGCAGTTCTTC
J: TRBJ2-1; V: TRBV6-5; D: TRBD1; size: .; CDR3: CASSRDRDRNEQFF; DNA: TGTGCCAGCAGTCGGGACAGGGATCGCAATGAGCAGTTCTTC
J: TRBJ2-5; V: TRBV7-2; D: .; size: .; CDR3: CASSRDSQETQYF; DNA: TGTGCCAGCAGCCGGGACTCCCAAGAGACCCAGTACTTC
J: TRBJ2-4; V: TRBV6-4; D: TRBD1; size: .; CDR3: CASSRDRGDIQYF; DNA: TGTGCCAGCAGCCGGGACAGGGGAGACATTCAGTACTTC
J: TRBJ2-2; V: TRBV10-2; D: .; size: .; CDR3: CATRLGELFF; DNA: TGCGCCACCCGCCTAGGGGAGCTGTTTTTT
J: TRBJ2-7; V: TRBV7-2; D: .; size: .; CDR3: CASSLRESYEQYF; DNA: TGTGCCAGCAGCTTACGGGAATCCTACGAGCAGTACTTC
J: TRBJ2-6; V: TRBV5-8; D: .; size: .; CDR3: CASSLTSSGANVLTF; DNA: TGTGCCAGCAGCTTGACGAGCTCTGGGGCCAACGTCCTGACTTTC
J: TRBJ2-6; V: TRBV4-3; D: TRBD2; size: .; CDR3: CASSPPSGTSGANVLTF; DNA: TGCGCCAGCAGCCCCCCTAGCGGTACCTCTGGGGCCAACGTCCTGACTTTC
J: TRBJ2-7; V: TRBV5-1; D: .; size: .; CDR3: CASSLSIGEGQYF; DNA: TGCGCCAGCAGCTTGAGTATCGGTGAGGGGCAGTACTTC
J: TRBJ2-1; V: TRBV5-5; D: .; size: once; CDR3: CASSLVIVGGFPYNEQFF; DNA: TGTGCCAGCAGCTTGGTCATAGTGGGAGGCTTCCCCTACAATGAGCAGTTCTTC
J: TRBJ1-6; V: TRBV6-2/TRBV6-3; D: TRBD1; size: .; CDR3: CASSTDRDNSPLHF; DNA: TGTGCCAGCAGTACAGACAGGGATAATTCACCCCTCCACTTT
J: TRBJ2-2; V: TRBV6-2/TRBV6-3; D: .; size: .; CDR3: CASSQLVNTGELFF; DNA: TGTGCCAGCAGTCAACTAGTGAACACCGGGGAGCTGTTTTTT
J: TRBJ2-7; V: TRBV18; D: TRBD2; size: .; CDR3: CASSPGEAGEAEQYF; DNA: TGTGCCAGCTCACCGGGTGAAGCGGGAGAGGCCGAGCAGTACTTC
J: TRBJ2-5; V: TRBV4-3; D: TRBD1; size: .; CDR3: CASSTSTGFQETQYF; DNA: TGCGCCAGCAGCACGTCGACAGGGTTCCAAGAGACCCAGTACTTC
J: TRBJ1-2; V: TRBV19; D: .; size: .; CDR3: CASSSPLNYGYTF; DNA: TGTGCCAGTAGTTCCCCCCTTAACTATGGCTACACCTTC
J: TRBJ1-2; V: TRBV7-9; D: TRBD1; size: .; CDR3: CASRRQGSYRDRGLYGYTF; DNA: TGTGCCAGCAGGCGACAGGGCAGCTACCGGGACAGGGGGCTCTATGGCTACACCTTC
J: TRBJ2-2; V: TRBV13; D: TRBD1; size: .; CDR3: CASSLGLGTAANTGELFF; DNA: TGTGCCAGCAGCTTAGGGCTCGGGACAGCCGCGAACACCGGGGAGCTGTTTTTT
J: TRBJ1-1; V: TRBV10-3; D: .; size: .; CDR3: CAISRTENTEAFF; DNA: TGTGCCATCAGTAGGACAGAGAACACTGAAGCTTTCTTT
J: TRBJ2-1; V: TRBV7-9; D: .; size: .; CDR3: CASNSGRSSYNEQFF; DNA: TGTGCCAGCAATTCTGGCCGGAGCTCCTACAATGAGCAGTTCTTC
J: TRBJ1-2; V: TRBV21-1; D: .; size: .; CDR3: CASSKADRYYGYTF; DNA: TGTGCCAGCAGCAAAGCGGACAGGTACTATGGCTACACCTTC
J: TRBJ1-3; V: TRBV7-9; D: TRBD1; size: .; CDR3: CASSRDRGQGNTIYF; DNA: TGTGCCAGCAGCCGGGACAGGGGGCAAGGAAACACCATATATTTT
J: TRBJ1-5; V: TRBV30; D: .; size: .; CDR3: CAWTGHNSNQPQHF; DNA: TGTGCCTGGACGGGACACAATAGCAATCAGCCCCAGCATTTT
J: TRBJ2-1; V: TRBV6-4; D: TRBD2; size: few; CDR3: CASSETSGADEQFF; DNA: TGTGCCAGCAGTGAAACTAGCGGGGCGGATGAGCAGTTCTTC
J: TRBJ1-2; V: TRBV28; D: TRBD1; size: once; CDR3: CASSFLQGAANYGYTF; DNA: TGTGCCAGCAGTTTCCTTCAGGGGGCCGCTAACTATGGCTACACCTTC
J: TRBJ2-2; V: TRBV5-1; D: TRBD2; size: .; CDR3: CASSFISGANTGELFF; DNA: TGCGCCAGCAGCTTCATTAGCGGGGCGAACACCGGGGAGCTGTTTTTT
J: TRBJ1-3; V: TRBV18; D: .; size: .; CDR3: CASSPIVLSGNTIYF; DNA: TGTGCCAGCTCACCTATAGTCCTCTCTGGAAACACCATATATTTT
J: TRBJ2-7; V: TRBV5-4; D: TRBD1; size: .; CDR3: CASSRDRSSYEQYF; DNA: TGTGCCAGCAGCCGGGACAGGAGCTCCTACGAGCAGTACTTC
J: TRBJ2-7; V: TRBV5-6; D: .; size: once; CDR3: CASSWVAGEQYF; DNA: TGTGCCAGCAGTTGGGTGGCGGGCGAGCAGTACTTC
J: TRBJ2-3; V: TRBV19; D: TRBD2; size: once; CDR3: CASSINSGTRLDTQYF; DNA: TGTGCCAGTAGTATTAATAGCGGGACCCGGTTAGATACGCAGTATTTT
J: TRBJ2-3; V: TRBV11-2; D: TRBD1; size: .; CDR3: CASRPGRGRGRDTQYF; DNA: TGTGCCAGCAGGCCGGGCAGGGGGCGAGGGAGGGATACGCAGTATTTT
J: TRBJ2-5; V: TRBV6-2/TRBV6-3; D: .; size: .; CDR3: CASSYSRSGQETQYF; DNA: TGTGCCAGCAGTTACTCGAGGTCGGGGCAAGAGACCCAGTACTTC
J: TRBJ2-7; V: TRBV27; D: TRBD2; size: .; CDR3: CASTMTSGRARGEQYF; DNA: TGTGCCAGCACTATGACTAGCGGGAGGGCCAGGGGCGAGCAGTACTTC
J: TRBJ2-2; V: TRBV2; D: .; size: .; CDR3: CASSDNRGGNTGELFF; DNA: TGTGCCAGCAGTGATAATAGGGGGGGGAACACCGGGGAGCTGTTTTTT
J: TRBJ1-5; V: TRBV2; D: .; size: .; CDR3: CASSAGDYSNQPQHF; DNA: TGTGCCAGCAGTGCTGGAGATTATAGCAATCAGCCCCAGCATTTT
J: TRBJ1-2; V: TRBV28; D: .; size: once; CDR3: CASTHSNIGGIGYTF; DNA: TGTGCCAGCACCCATTCCAATATAGGGGGTATCGGCTACACCTTC
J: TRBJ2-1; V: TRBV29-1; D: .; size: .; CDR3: CSVDLADNEQFF; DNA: TGCAGCGTTGATTTGGCCGACAATGAGCAGTTCTTC
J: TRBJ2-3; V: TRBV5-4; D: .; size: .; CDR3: CASSLGQAQDTQYF; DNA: TGTGCCAGCAGCTTGGGACAGGCACAAGATACGCAGTATTTT
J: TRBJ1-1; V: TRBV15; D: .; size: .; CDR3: CATSPTPNTEAFF; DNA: TGTGCCACCAGCCCGACACCGAACACTGAAGCTTTCTTT
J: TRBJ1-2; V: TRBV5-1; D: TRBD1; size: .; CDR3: CASSLDRDRGYGYTF; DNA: TGCGCCAGCAGCTTGGATAGGGACAGGGGGTATGGCTACACCTTC
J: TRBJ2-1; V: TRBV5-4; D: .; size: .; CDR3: CASSLANEQFF; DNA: TGTGCCAGCAGTCTAGCCAATGAGCAGTTCTTC
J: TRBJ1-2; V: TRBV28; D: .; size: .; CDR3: CASSSPGVQTNFNYGYTF; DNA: TGTGCCAGCAGTTCCCCTGGCGTACAGACCAACTTTAACTATGGCTACACCTTC
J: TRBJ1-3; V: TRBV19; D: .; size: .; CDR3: CASSINGGNSGNTIYF; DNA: TGTGCCAGTAGTATCAACGGAGGGAACTCTGGAAACACCATATATTTT
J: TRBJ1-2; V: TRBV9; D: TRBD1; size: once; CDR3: CASSVDGTGAYGYTF; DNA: TGTGCCAGCAGCGTAGATGGGACAGGGGCCTATGGCTACACCTTC
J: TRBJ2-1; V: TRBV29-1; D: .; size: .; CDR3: CSVLEGRSSYNEQFF; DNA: TGCAGCGTTCTGGAGGGACGGAGCTCCTACAATGAGCAGTTCTTC
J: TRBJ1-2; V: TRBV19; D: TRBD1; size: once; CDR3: CASSPRGQGYGYTF; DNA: TGTGCCAGTAGTCCTCGGGGACAGGGATATGGCTACACCTTC
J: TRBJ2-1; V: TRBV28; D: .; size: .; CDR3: CASIPTSAGSDEQFF; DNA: TGTGCCAGCATCCCGACATCGGCAGGGTCCGATGAGCAGTTCTTC
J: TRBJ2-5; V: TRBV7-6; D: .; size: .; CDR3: CASSILASETQYF; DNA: TGTGCCAGCAGCATTCTAGCGTCGGAGACCCAGTACTTC
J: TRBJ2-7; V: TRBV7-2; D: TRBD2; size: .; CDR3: CASSSRDASGTWGDEQYF; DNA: TGTGCCAGCAGCTCGCGGGATGCTAGCGGGACGTGGGGGGACGAGCAGTACTTC
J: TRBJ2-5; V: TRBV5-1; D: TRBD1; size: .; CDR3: CASSPDGQGVQETQYF; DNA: TGCGCCAGCAGCCCTGACGGACAGGGTGTTCAAGAGACCCAGTACTTC
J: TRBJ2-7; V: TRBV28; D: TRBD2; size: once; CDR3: CASSLGLAGVSEQYF; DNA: TGTGCCAGCAGTTTAGGCCTAGCGGGAGTTTCGGAACAGTACTTC
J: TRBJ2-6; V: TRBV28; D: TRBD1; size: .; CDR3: CASSYGTGYSGANVLTF; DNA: TGTGCCAGCAGTTACGGGACAGGTTACTCTGGGGCCAACGTCCTGACTTTC
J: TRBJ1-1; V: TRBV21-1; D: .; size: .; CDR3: CASRATVLNTEAFF; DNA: TGTGCCAGCAGGGCGACAGTACTGAACACTGAAGCTTTCTTT
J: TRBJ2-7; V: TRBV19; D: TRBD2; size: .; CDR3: CASSIAGTSGVYEQYF; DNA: TGTGCCAGTAGTATAGCAGGGACTAGCGGGGTCTACGAGCAGTACTTC